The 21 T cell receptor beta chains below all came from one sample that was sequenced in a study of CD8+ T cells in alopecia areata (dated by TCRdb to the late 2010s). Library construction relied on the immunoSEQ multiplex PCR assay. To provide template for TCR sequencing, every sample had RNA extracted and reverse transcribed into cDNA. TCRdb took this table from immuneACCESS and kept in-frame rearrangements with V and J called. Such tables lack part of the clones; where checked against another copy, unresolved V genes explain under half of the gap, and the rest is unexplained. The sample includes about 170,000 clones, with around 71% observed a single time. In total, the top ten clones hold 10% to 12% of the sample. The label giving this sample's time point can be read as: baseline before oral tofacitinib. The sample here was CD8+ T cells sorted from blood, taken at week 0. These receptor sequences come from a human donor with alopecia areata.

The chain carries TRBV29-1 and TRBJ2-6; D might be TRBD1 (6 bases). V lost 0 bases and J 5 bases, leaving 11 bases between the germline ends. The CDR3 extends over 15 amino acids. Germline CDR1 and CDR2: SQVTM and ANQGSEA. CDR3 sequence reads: CSVEDEGVRANVLTF. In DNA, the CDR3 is TGCAGCGTTGAAGATGAGGGGGTTCGGGCCAACGTCCTGACTTTC.

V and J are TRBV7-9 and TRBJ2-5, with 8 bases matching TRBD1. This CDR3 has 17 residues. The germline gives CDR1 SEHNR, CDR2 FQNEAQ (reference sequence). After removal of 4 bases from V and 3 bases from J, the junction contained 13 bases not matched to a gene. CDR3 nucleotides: TGTGCCAGCAGCTCAAACCAGGGGGCGATGGAAAAAGAGACCCAGTACTTC. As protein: CASSSNQGAMEKETQYF.

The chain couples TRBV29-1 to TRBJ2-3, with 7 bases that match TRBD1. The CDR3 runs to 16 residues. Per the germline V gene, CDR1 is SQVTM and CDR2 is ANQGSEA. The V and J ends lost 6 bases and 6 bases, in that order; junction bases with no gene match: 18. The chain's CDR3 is CSVPKGEGARGDTQYF. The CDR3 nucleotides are TGCAGCGTCCCGAAGGGAGAGGGGGCAAGAGGGGATACGCAGTATTTT.

CDR3 residues: CASSPRRADGRQETQYF. The CDR3 nucleotides are TGTGCCAGCAGCCCCAGGAGGGCGGACGGACGGCAAGAGACCCAGTACTTC. The chain employs TRBV4-2 and TRBJ2-5; TRBD2 might be the D (6 bases). Trimming shortened V by 4 bases and J by 2 bases, and 20 bases separated the two germline ends. CDR3 length: 17 amino acids. CDR1 is LGHNA and CDR2 is YNFKEQ in the germline V gene.

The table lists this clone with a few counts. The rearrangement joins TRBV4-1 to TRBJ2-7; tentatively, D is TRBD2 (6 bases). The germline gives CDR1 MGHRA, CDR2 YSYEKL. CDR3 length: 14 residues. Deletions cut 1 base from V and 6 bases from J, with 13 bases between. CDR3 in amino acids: CASSQGRGLSEQYF. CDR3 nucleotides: TGCGCCAGCAGCCAAGGGAGGGGCCTTTCCGAGCAGTACTTC.

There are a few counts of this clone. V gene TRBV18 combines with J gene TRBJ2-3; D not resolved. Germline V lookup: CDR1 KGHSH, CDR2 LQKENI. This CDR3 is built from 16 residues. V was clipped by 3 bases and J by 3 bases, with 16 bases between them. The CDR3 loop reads CASSPLPSYGTDTQYF. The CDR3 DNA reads TGTGCCAGCTCACCGCTCCCCAGCTATGGGACAGATACGCAGTATTTT.

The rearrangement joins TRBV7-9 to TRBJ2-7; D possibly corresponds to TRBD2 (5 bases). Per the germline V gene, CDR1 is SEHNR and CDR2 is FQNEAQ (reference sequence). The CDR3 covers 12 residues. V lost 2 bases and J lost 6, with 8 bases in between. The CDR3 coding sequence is TGTGCCAGCAGCTTACATGGGAGCGAGCAGTACTTC. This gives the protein CASSLHGSEQYF.

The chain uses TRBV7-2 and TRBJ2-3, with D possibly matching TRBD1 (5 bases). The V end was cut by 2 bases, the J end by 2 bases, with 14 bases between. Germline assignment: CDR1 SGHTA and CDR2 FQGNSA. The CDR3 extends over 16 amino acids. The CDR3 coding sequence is TGTGCCAGCAGCTTACGACGGCAGGACATCACAGATACGCAGTATTTT. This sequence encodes CASSLRRQDITDTQYF.

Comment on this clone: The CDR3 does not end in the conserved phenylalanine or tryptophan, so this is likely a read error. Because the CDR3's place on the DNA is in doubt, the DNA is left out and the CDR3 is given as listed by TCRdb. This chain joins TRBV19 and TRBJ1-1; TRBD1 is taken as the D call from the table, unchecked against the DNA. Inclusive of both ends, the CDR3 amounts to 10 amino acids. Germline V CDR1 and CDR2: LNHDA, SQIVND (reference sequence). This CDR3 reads CASSTGTSKG.

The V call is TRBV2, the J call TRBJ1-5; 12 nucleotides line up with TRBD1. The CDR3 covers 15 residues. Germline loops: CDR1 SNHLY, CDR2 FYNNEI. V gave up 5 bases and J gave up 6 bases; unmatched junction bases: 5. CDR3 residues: CASSWGQGAGQPQHF. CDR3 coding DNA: TGTGCCAGCAGTTGGGGACAGGGGGCGGGTCAGCCCCAGCATTTT.

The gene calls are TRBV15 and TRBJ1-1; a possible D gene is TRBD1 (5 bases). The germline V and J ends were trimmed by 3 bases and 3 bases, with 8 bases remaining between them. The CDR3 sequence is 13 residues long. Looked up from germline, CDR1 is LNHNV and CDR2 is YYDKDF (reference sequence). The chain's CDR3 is CATSSGRDTEAFF. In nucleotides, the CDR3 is TGTGCCACCAGCAGTGGCAGGGACACTGAAGCTTTCTTT.

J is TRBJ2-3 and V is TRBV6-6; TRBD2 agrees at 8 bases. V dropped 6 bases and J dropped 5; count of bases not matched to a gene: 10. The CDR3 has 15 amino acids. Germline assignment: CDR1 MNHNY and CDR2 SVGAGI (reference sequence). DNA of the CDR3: TGTGCCAGCAGCCCATTCGGGGGGGCCGGAGATACGCAGTATTTT. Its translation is CASSPFGGAGDTQYF.

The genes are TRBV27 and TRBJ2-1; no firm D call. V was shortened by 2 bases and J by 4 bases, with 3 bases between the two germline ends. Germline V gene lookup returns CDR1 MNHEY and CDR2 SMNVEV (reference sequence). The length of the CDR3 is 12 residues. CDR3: CASSLNYNEQFF. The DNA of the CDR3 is TGTGCCAGCAGTTTAAATTACAATGAGCAGTTCTTC.

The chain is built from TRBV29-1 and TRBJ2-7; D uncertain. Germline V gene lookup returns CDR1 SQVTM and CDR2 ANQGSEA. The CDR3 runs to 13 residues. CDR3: CSVLLSSTYEQYF. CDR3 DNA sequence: TGCAGTGTTTTATTGAGCTCAACCTACGAGCAGTACTTC.

Here the CDR3 reads CASSKEGHGQYNEQFF. CDR3 in DNA: TGTGCCAGCAGCAAAGAGGGGCACGGACAATACAATGAGCAGTTCTTC. This sequence joins TRBV2 and TRBJ2-1, with D possibly called TRBD1 or TRBD2 (5 bases each). The CDR3 has 16 residues. CDR1 SNHLY and CDR2 FYNNEI come from the germline V gene. Trimming removed 6 bases from V and 4 bases from J, with 19 bases in between.

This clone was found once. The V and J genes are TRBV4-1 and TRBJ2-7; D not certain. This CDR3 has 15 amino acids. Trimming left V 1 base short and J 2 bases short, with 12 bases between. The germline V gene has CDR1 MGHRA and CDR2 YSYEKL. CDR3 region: CASSQVAGRAYEQYF. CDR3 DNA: TGCGCCAGCAGCCAAGTGGCAGGTCGAGCCTACGAGCAGTACTTC.

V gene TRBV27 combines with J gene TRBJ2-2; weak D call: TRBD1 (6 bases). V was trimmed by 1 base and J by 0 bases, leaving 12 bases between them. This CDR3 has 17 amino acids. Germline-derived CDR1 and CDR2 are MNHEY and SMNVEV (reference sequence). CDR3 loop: CASSLFPQGTNTGELFF. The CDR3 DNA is TGTGCCAGCAGTTTATTTCCCCAGGGGACGAACACCGGGGAGCTGTTTTTT.

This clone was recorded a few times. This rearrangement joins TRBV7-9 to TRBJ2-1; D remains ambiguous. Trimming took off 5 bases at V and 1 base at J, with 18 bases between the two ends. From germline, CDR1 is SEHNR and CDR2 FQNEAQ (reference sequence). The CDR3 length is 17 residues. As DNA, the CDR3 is TGTGCCAGCAGCGGGTACGGTAGGGATAGGTCCTACAATGAGCAGTTCTTC. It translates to CASSGYGRDRSYNEQFF.

CDR3 residues: CASSLGGTKNIQYF. The CDR3 coding sequence is TGTGCCAGCAGCTTGGGGGGGACCAAAAACATTCAGTACTTC. The rearrangement uses TRBV7-9 and TRBJ2-4; 7 nucleotides align to TRBD2. The V gene's germline CDR1 is SEHNR and CDR2 FQNEAQ (reference sequence). The CDR3 is 14 residues long. Germline trimming cut 3 bases from V and 2 bases from J; bases unmatched to any gene: 1. Full variable domain (rest looked up from reference TRBV7-9 and TRBJ2-4): DTGVSQNPRHKITKRGQNVTFRCDPISEHNRLYWYRQTLGQGPEFLTYFQNEAQLEKSRLLSDRFSAERPKGSFSTLEIQRTEQGDSAMYLCASSLGGTKNIQYFGAGTRLSVL.

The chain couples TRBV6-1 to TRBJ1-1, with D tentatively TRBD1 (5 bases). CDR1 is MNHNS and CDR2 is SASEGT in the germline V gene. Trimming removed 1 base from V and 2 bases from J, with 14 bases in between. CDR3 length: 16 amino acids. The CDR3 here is CASSEGWLGVNTEAFF. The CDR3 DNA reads TGTGCCAGCAGTGAAGGGTGGTTGGGGGTTAACACTGAAGCTTTCTTT.

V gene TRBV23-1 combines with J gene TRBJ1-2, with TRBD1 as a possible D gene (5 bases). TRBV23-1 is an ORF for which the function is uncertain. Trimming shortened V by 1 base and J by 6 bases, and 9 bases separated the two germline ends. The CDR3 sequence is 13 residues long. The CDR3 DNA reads TGCGCCAGCAGTCAATTCGGGGGTGATGGCTACACCTTC. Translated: CASSQFGGDGYTF.